The 6 T cell receptor beta chains listed next were all sequenced from one sample in a study of OX40 agonist ivuxolimab in advanced cancers. Assay: immunoSEQ multiplex PCR; the TCRdb copy retains only in-frame clones and omits some. The sample carries 65,000 to 80,000 clones, around 86% recorded once. The sample here was CD4+ or CD8+ T cells sorted from blood, taken in a trial of the OX40 agonist ivuxolimab. These receptors were collected from an adult with an advanced solid tumor such as melanoma, head and neck, liver or kidney cancer.

The gene calls are TRBV7-9 and TRBJ2-7; no clear D. The germline V gene has CDR1 SEHNR and CDR2 FQNEAQ (reference sequence). The CDR3 is 15 amino acids. Trimming removed 5 bases at V and 5 bases at J, with 19 bases between. The CDR3 bases are TGTGCCAGCAGCCACCTCGGTGGGCGGTCTAACGAGCAGTACTTC. Protein sequence: CASSHLGGRSNEQYF. Full variable domain (remainder filled in from reference TRBV7-9 and TRBJ2-7): DTGVSQNPRHKITKRGQNVTFRCDPISEHNRLYWYRQTLGQGPEFLTYFQNEAQLEKSRLLSDRFSAERPKGSFSTLEIQRTEQGDSAMYLCASSHLGGRSNEQYFGPGTRLTVT.

The CDR3 sequence is CASSPPYNEQFF. CDR3 coding DNA: TGTGCCAGCTCACCCCCCTACAATGAGCAGTTCTTC. The chain combines TRBV18 with TRBJ2-1; unclear D gene. CDR1 and CDR2 (germline): KGHSH, LQKENI. This CDR3 spans 12 amino acids. V shed 3 bases and J shed 2 bases, with 2 bases lying between them.

V and J are TRBV21-1 and TRBJ2-7; the DNA was not compared with TRBD2, the D call given in the table. TRBV21-1 is flagged as a pseudogene. This CDR3 has 16 residues. The CDR3 DNA sequence: TGTGCCAGCAGCAAAGCGCACGGCGGGAGGGCGGTCGAGCAGTACTTC. Protein product: CASSKAHGGRAVEQYF.

The CDR3 loop is CASSQTPRGDGNTIYF. The CDR3 region has the DNA TGCGCCAGCAGCCAGACCCCCCGGGGCGACGGAAACACCATATATTTT. V gene TRBV4-3 combines with J gene TRBJ1-3; a possible D gene is TRBD1 (5 bases). Germline CDR1 and CDR2: LGHNA and YSLEER. V was cut by 3 bases and J by 4 bases, with 16 bases left in between. The CDR3 loop spans 16 amino acids.

The chain has TRBV9 and TRBJ2-7, with a weak D call TRBD2 (6 bases). The CDR3 has 14 amino acids. Germline assignment: CDR1 SGDLS and CDR2 YYNGEE. Trimming left V 2 bases short and J 3 bases short, with 12 bases between. CDR3 residues: CASSVSPAGYEQYF. In nucleotides, the CDR3 is TGTGCCAGCAGCGTGAGCCCAGCGGGCTACGAGCAGTACTTC.

This clone was counted between two and nine times. The chain couples TRBV28 to TRBJ2-7; 7 bases match TRBD1. CDR1 is MDHEN and CDR2 is SYDVKM in the germline V gene. Trimming at V came to 10 bases and at J to 0 bases, leaving 6 bases not matched to a gene. The CDR3 consists of 13 residues. In nucleotides, the CDR3 is TGTGCCACCGTCAGGGGGAGCTCCTACGAGCAGTACTTC. Encoded protein: CATVRGSSYEQYF.